Following are 20 T cell receptor beta chains from one sample sequenced in a study of T cell responses to AZD1222 COVID-19 vaccine. Assay used: immunoSEQ multiplex PCR; TCRdb lists only in-frame clones, some missing. The table has more than 95,000 clones, roughly 90% seen once; the top ten hold 4% to 4.5%. This specimen was peripheral blood, taken on day 0 of AZD1222 vaccination. These receptors were collected from an adult in good health.

The J gene is TRBJ1-1, the V gene TRBV30; D perhaps matches TRBD1 (5 bases). CDR3 length: 13 amino acids. In germline, CDR1 is GTSNPN, CDR2 SVGIG (reference sequence). The germline V and J ends were trimmed by 3 bases and 0 bases, with 8 bases remaining between them. CDR3 DNA: TGTGCCTGGAGCGTGACAGTGAACACTGAAGCTTTCTTT. Residues: CAWSVTVNTEAFF.

The chain couples TRBV6-2 or TRBV6-3 to TRBJ2-5; 9 nucleotides align to TRBD2. This CDR3 has 14 amino acids. The junction had 1 base not matched to a gene; V was cut back by 4 bases and J by 1 base. Per the germline V gene, CDR1 is MNHEY and CDR2 is SVGEGT. The CDR3 here is CASSLLAGQETQYF. Here the CDR3 DNA reads TGTGCCAGCAGTTTACTAGCGGGCCAAGAGACCCAGTACTTC.

CDR3 sequence: CASSLRQGTEAFF. DNA of the CDR3: TGTGCCAGCAGCTTACGGCAGGGGACTGAAGCTTTCTTT. This sequence joins TRBV11-2 and TRBJ1-1; a possible D gene is TRBD1 (6 bases). The CDR3 is 13 residues long. Trimming removed 2 bases from V and 5 bases from J, with 9 bases in between. The V gene's germline CDR1 is SGHAT and CDR2 FQNNGV.

The table lists this clone with a few counts. This chain connects TRBV19 to TRBJ2-5, with 13 nucleotides matching TRBD2. This CDR3 comprises 14 residues. Germline assignment: CDR1 LNHDA and CDR2 SQIVND (reference sequence). V was pared by 8 bases and J by 0 bases, with 0 bases of the junction left unmatched. Here the CDR3 reads CASGTSGDQETQYF. The CDR3 nucleotides are TGTGCCAGTGGGACTAGCGGGGACCAAGAGACCCAGTACTTC.

V gene TRBV7-6 combines with J gene TRBJ1-5; TRBD1 is a possible D gene (6 bases). This CDR3 comprises 15 residues. V was trimmed by 1 base and J by 0 bases, leaving 7 bases between them. Germline CDR1 and CDR2: SGHVS and FNYEAQ. CDR3 sequence (DNA): TGTGCCAGCAGCTTAGAGGGGGATAGCAATCAGCCCCAGCATTTT. Amino acid sequence: CASSLEGDSNQPQHF.

The rearrangement joins TRBV5-1 to TRBJ2-1; TRBD2 matches 12 bases. The CDR3 contains 16 residues. Germline V gives CDR1 SGHRS, CDR2 YFSETQ. The ends lost 2 bases at V and 9 bases at J; junction bases unmatched: 9. The DNA of the CDR3 is TGCGCCAGCAGCTTCCTGACTAGCGGGAGTATTGGTGAGCAGTTCTTC. Translated: CASSFLTSGSIGEQFF.

The rearrangement links TRBV5-1 to TRBJ2-3; D is unclear. Trimming took 2 bases from V and 0 from J, leaving 1 base between them. The CDR3 has 12 amino acids. The germline V gene encodes CDR1 SGHRS and CDR2 YFSETQ. The CDR3 is CASSLSTDTQYF. In DNA, the CDR3 is TGCGCCAGCAGCTTAAGCACAGATACGCAGTATTTT.

The chain couples TRBV6-2 or TRBV6-3 to TRBJ1-5; no firm D call. Looked up from germline, CDR1 is MNHEY and CDR2 is SVGEGT. This CDR3 is built from 15 residues. V was shortened by 5 bases and J by 0 bases, with 11 bases between the two germline ends. The CDR3 DNA reads as TGTGCCAGCAGTCCATCGGTCTTTAGCAATCAGCCCCAGCATTTT. Its translation: CASSPSVFSNQPQHF.

V gene TRBV19 combines with J gene TRBJ2-7; either TRBD1 or TRBD2 may fit D (6 bases each). Per the germline V gene, CDR1 is LNHDA and CDR2 is SQIVND (reference sequence). The CDR3 runs to 14 residues. Trimming removed 6 bases at V and 2 bases at J, with 14 bases between. The CDR3 reads CASSLGGGTYEQYF. In DNA, the CDR3 is TGTGCCAGTAGCCTTGGAGGGGGAACCTACGAGCAGTACTTC.

The rearrangement links TRBV6-5 to TRBJ2-2, with 7 bases matching TRBD2. The ends lost 6 bases at V and 5 bases at J; junction bases unmatched: 6. This CDR3 is built from 14 residues. Germline-derived CDR1 and CDR2 are MNHEY and SVGAGI. DNA of the CDR3: TGTGCCAGCAGACGGACTAGTAAAACCGGGGAGCTGTTTTTT. Its protein product is CASRRTSKTGELFF.

The chain links TRBV7-2 to TRBJ2-3; 12 bases fit TRBD2. Germline V CDR1 and CDR2: SGHTA, FQGNSA. V gave up 8 bases and J gave up 0 bases; unmatched junction bases: 12. The CDR3 totals 18 residues. CDR3 DNA sequence: TGTGCCAGCGAGGCGGGGCTAGCGGGGGGGTACAGCACAGATACGCAGTATTTT. The encoded protein is CASEAGLAGGYSTDTQYF.

The rearrangement joins TRBV6-4 to TRBJ2-2; D might be TRBD1 (5 bases). In germline, CDR1 is MRHNA, CDR2 SNTAGT. V lost 0 bases, J lost 4 bases, and 12 bases lay in between. CDR3 length: 16 amino acids. The CDR3 spells CASSDSKGSGTGELFF. In nucleotides, the CDR3 is TGTGCCAGCAGTGACTCTAAGGGGTCAGGCACCGGGGAGCTGTTTTTT.

The chain uses TRBV11-2 and TRBJ2-5, with D possibly matching TRBD2 (6 bases). CDR3 length equals 12 residues. CDR1 is SGHAT and CDR2 is FQNNGV in the germline V gene. Trimming pared 6 bases from V and 5 bases from J, leaving 10 bases between. The CDR3 DNA reads as TGTGCCAGCAGTCTAGCGCGGGAGACCCAGTACTTC. Translated: CASSLARETQYF.

The chain recombines TRBV5-4 with TRBJ2-3; D is possibly TRBD2 (5 bases). The CDR3 extends over 17 amino acids. Germline CDR1 and CDR2: SGHNT and YYREEE (reference sequence). V was pared by 2 bases and J by 0 bases, with 16 bases between. CDR3 sequence reads: CASSLKTGYSSTDTQYF. The CDR3 DNA sequence: TGTGCCAGCAGCTTAAAAACGGGGTATTCTAGCACAGATACGCAGTATTTT.

The chain combines TRBV24-1 with TRBJ2-6, with D unresolved. CDR3 length: 15 residues. In germline, CDR1 is KGHDR, CDR2 SFDVKD. V lost 7 bases, J lost 2 bases, and 11 bases lay in between. CDR3 DNA sequence: TGTGCCACCAGCCACACCCTTCCTGGGGCCAACGTCCTGACTTTC. It translates to CATSHTLPGANVLTF.

The chain recombines TRBV24-1 with TRBJ2-2; 9 bases match TRBD1. CDR1 and CDR2 (germline): KGHDR, SFDVKD. The ends lost 4 bases at V and 6 bases at J; junction bases unmatched: 5. The CDR3 loop spans 15 amino acids. DNA for the CDR3: TGTGCCACCAGTGAATCGGGACAGGGACCCGGGGAGCTGTTTTTT. Protein product: CATSESGQGPGELFF.

This chain connects TRBV28 to TRBJ1-1, with D perhaps TRBD1 (5 bases). Trimming pared 3 bases from V and 4 bases from J, leaving 12 bases between. Germline CDR1 MDHEN, CDR2 SYDVKM. The CDR3 has 14 residues. CDR3 residues: CASSFPRDGTEAFF. CDR3 DNA sequence: TGTGCCAGCAGTTTCCCGAGGGACGGCACTGAAGCTTTCTTT.

J is TRBJ2-3 and V is TRBV15; 8 nucleotides agree with TRBD1. The CDR3 has 13 amino acids. Germline values: CDR1 LNHNV, CDR2 YYDKDF (reference sequence). Trimming removed 3 bases from V and 7 bases from J; junction bases left unmatched: 3. In DNA form, the CDR3 reads TGTGCCACCAGCAGTGGGGACAGGAATACGCAGTATTTT. Amino acid sequence: CATSSGDRNTQYF.

This chain joins TRBV6-5 and TRBJ2-3, with 8 bases that match TRBD2. J was trimmed by 0 bases and V by 2 bases; bases with no gene match: 4. The CDR3 has 16 amino acids. CDR1 and CDR2 (germline): MNHEY, SVGAGI. The chain's CDR3 is CASSYSRGGSTDTQYF. The DNA of the CDR3 is TGTGCCAGCAGTTACAGTCGGGGGGGTAGCACAGATACGCAGTATTTT.

V usage is TRBV13 and J usage is TRBJ1-3, with 7 positions matching TRBD1. With V trimmed by 5 bases and J by 2 bases, 9 bases remained unmatched. Germline V gene sequence: CDR1 PRHDT, CDR2 FYEKMQ (reference sequence). This CDR3 contains 16 residues. CDR3 in amino acids: CASSPYRGTAGNTIYF. CDR3 DNA sequence: TGTGCCAGCAGCCCTTACAGGGGAACCGCTGGAAACACCATATATTTT.